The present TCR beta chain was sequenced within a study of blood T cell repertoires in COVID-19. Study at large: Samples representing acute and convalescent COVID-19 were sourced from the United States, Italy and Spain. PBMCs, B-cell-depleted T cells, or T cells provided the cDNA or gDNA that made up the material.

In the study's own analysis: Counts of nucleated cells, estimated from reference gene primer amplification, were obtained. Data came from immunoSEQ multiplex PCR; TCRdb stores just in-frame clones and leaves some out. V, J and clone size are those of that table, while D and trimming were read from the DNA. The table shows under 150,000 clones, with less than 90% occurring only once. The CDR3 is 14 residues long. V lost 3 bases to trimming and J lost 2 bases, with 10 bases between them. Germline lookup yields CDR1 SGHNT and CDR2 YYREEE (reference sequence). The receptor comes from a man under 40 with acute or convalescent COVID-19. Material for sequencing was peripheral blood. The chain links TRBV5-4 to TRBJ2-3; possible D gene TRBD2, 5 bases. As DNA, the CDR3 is TGTGCCAGCAGCTCCGGACTGTACACAGATACGCAGTATTTT. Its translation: CASSSGLYTDTQYF.